A single sample gave rise to the 28 T cell receptor beta chains below, sequenced in a study of T cell responses to AZD1222 COVID-19 vaccine. The repertoire was sequenced with immunoSEQ multiplex PCR; TCRdb's copy has only in-frame clones and lacks some. The sample has 50,000 or so clones, approximately 89% seen once. The sample here was peripheral blood, taken 28 days after the second AZD1222 dose. Receptor source: an adult who received the AZD1222 COVID-19 vaccine.

This chain uses TRBV6-5 with TRBJ1-3; D gene unclear. V shed 0 bases and J shed 9 bases, with 15 bases lying between them. Germline V gene data show CDR1 as MNHEY and CDR2 as SVGAGI. This CDR3 spans 15 amino acids. CDR3 bases: TGTGCCAGCAGTTACTCAGGTAGCTTTGGAGTCACCATATATTTT. Its translation is CASSYSGSFGVTIYF.

A note on this clone: Sequence at one end of the junction differs from germline and may be a read error. This chain connects TRBV19 to TRBJ1-5, with 7 positions matching TRBD1. This CDR3 region has 14 residues. The germline gives CDR1 LNHDA, CDR2 SQIVND (reference sequence). The CDR3 loop is CGSFRQGRDQPQHF. The CDR3 nucleotides are TGTGGCAGTTTCAGACAGGGAAGAGATCAGCCCCAGCATTTT.

The V and J genes are TRBV28 and TRBJ2-3; D gene uncertain. CDR3 length: 15 residues. V was trimmed by 4 bases and J by 2 bases, leaving 13 bases between them. Germline V gives CDR1 MDHEN, CDR2 SYDVKM. The CDR3 region has the DNA TGTGCCAGCAGTTCCCCGAGCAGGCTCACAGATACGCAGTATTTT. This gives the protein CASSSPSRLTDTQYF. Variable domain in full (rest from reference TRBV28 and TRBJ2-3): DVKVTQSSRYLVKRTGEKVFLECVQDMDHENMFWYRQDPGLGLRLIYFSYDVKMKEKGDIPEGYSVSREKKERFSLILESASTNQTSMYLCASSSPSRLTDTQYFGPGTRLTVL.

As concerns this clone: At one end, the junction sequence differs from germline, possibly due to a read error. J is TRBJ1-2 and V is TRBV27, with 8 bases matching TRBD1. The CDR3 is made up of 15 amino acids. Germline V CDR1 and CDR2: MNHEY, SMNVEV (reference sequence). CDR3 DNA: TGTGCCAGCAGTCTATCGGCGACAGGGGCCCCGGGCTACACCTTC. Its protein is CASSLSATGAPGYTF.

The chain combines TRBV5-4 with TRBJ2-2, with 7 bases that match TRBD2. CDR3 length equals 14 residues. The V segment lost 3 bases and the J segment 4 bases; nucleotides outside the gene matches: 3. Germline values: CDR1 SGHNT, CDR2 YYREEE (reference sequence). CDR3 nucleotide sequence: TGTGCCAGCAGCTGGGGGAGGGCCACCGGGGAGCTGTTTTTT. Its protein is CASSWGRATGELFF.

V usage is TRBV11-2 and J usage is TRBJ2-1; 10 bases fit TRBD2. CDR3 size: 12 residues. The V gene's germline CDR1 is SGHAT and CDR2 FQNNGV. Losses at the gene ends were 8 bases for V and 13 bases for J; bases not matched to a gene: 8. CDR3 in amino acids: CASSSGGAFQFF. CDR3 bases: TGTGCCAGCTCCAGCGGGGGGGCCTTTCAGTTCTTC.

This chain connects TRBV5-6 to TRBJ2-7; D might be TRBD2 (6 bases). The CDR3 extends over 13 amino acids. V dropped 4 bases and J dropped 5 bases, with 13 bases sitting between them. Germline values: CDR1 SGHDT, CDR2 YYEEEE. CDR3 sequence reads: CASSPGREHEQYF. DNA for the CDR3: TGTGCCAGCAGCCCTGGCCGGGAGCACGAGCAGTACTTC.

V gene TRBV25-1 combines with J gene TRBJ2-2; 8 bases align to TRBD2. V lost 0 bases to trimming and J lost 5 bases; unmatched junction nucleotides: 5. Germline-derived CDR1 and CDR2 are MGHDK and SYGVNS. The length of the CDR3 is 16 residues. The CDR3 region is CASSEYAGGATGELFF. CDR3 coding DNA: TGTGCCAGCAGTGAATACGCGGGGGGCGCGACCGGGGAGCTGTTTTTT. The entire variable domain, with the rest obtained from reference TRBV25-1 and TRBJ2-2, is as follows: EADIYQTPRYLVIGTGKKITLECSQTMGHDKMYWYQQDPGMELHLIHYSYGVNSTEKGDLSSESTVSRIRTEHFPLTLESARPSHTSQYLCASSEYAGGATGELFFGEGSRLTVL.

V is TRBV4-1 and J is TRBJ1-5, with D maybe TRBD1 (6 bases). Per germline, CDR1 MGHRA and CDR2 YSYEKL. The V and J ends lost 0 bases and 0 bases respectively, with 9 bases between them. The CDR3 contains 16 residues. The DNA of the CDR3 is TGCGCCAGCAGCCAAGATGCAGGGGATAGCAATCAGCCCCAGCATTTT. This encodes CASSQDAGDSNQPQHF.

The V and J genes are TRBV7-2 and TRBJ1-1; D not resolved. The CDR3 runs to 13 residues. The V gene's germline CDR1 is SGHTA and CDR2 FQGNSA. V gave up 1 base and J gave up 0 bases, with 3 bases separating them. The CDR3 sequence: CASSLDMNTEAFF. CDR3 bases: TGTGCCAGCAGCTTAGACATGAACACTGAAGCTTTCTTT.

This sequence joins TRBV29-1 and TRBJ1-1; D not resolved. The CDR3 is 11 residues long. The germline V and J ends were trimmed by 4 bases and 0 bases, with 3 bases remaining between them. Germline V gives CDR1 SQVTM, CDR2 ANQGSEA. The CDR3 DNA reads as TGCAGCGTTGTATTGAACACTGAAGCTTTCTTT. Its protein product is CSVVLNTEAFF.

The V call is TRBV5-1, the J call TRBJ2-1, with 8 positions matching TRBD2. Germline CDR1 SGHRS, CDR2 YFSETQ. CDR3 size: 14 residues. The ends lost 5 bases at V and 8 bases at J; junction bases unmatched: 9. CDR3 nucleotide sequence: TGCGCCAGCAGTGGTAGCGGGACTCTTGATGAGCAGTTCTTC. This translates into CASSGSGTLDEQFF.

This clone came up a few times. The chain couples TRBV25-1 to TRBJ2-2; D could derive from TRBD1 or TRBD2 (5 bases each). V gave up 4 bases and J gave up 5 bases, with 17 bases separating them. The CDR3 runs to 16 residues. Per germline, CDR1 MGHDK and CDR2 SYGVNS. The DNA for the CDR3 is TGTGCCAGCAGTGGTGACCGGGACCTTGAGACCGGGGAGCTGTTTTTT. Its translation: CASSGDRDLETGELFF.

This sequence joins TRBV7-9 and TRBJ1-5, with 7 bases aligning to TRBD1. This CDR3 is 13 amino acids long. From germline, CDR1 is SEHNR and CDR2 FQNEAQ (reference sequence). V trimming: 7 bases; J trimming: 8 bases; junction bases outside the gene matches: 8. The CDR3 loop reads CASTMTGWEPQHF. For the CDR3, the DNA is TGTGCCAGCACCATGACAGGGTGGGAGCCCCAGCATTTT.

This clone has a single count. CDR3: CASSTRTSGSYEQYF. As DNA, the CDR3 is TGTGCCAGTAGTACTCGGACTAGCGGGAGCTACGAGCAGTACTTC. The chain employs TRBV19 and TRBJ2-7, with 13 bases aligning to TRBD2. V lost 4 bases to trimming and J lost 3 bases; unmatched junction nucleotides: 3. Germline CDR1 LNHDA, CDR2 SQIVND (reference sequence). CDR3 length: 15 residues.

V gene TRBV5-8 combines with J gene TRBJ1-1; D not resolved. CDR1 is SGHTS, CDR2 YDEGEE, per germline. The ends were cut back, 1 base at V and 0 bases at J, with 10 bases in the middle. CDR3 length: 15 residues. This CDR3 is CASSLIVGLNTEAFF. The CDR3 region has the DNA TGTGCCAGCAGCTTGATCGTAGGATTGAACACTGAAGCTTTCTTT.

This clone was observed once. The rearrangement links TRBV15 to TRBJ2-7; TRBD2 might be the D (6 bases). Germline V gene lookup returns CDR1 LNHNV and CDR2 YYDKDF (reference sequence). V gave up 4 bases and J gave up 0 bases, with 22 bases separating them. The CDR3 has 18 residues. The CDR3 region is CATSTIPNAAGSSYEQYF. CDR3 DNA sequence: TGTGCCACCAGCACTATCCCCAATGCGGCGGGGTCCTCCTACGAGCAGTACTTC.

The rearrangement uses TRBV29-1 and TRBJ2-5; D not resolved. The length of the CDR3 is 12 residues. V was shortened by 3 bases and J by 3 bases, with 8 bases between the two germline ends. In germline, CDR1 is SQVTM, CDR2 ANQGSEA. CDR3 bases: TGCAGCGTTGATGATTCGGAAGAGACCCAGTACTTC. It specifies CSVDDSEETQYF.

This clone was recorded only once. V and J are TRBV4-3 and TRBJ2-7; 9 bases fit TRBD1. V was clipped by 4 bases and J by 6 bases; unmatched bases: 7. The CDR3 extends over 14 amino acids. Germline values: CDR1 LGHNA, CDR2 YSLEER. Here the CDR3 reads CASSPGQGLSEQYF. The CDR3 DNA sequence: TGCGCCAGCAGCCCGGGACAGGGATTGTCCGAGCAGTACTTC.

The V gene is TRBV5-1, the J gene TRBJ2-3; 7 bases are a match to TRBD1. The CDR3 sequence is 14 residues long. In germline, CDR1 is SGHRS, CDR2 YFSETQ. V gave up 6 bases and J gave up 5 bases; unmatched junction bases: 9. DNA of the CDR3: TGCGCCAGCATGTTAAGGGGGCCTGGAGATACGCAGTATTTT. Translating gives CASMLRGPGDTQYF.

CDR3 residues: CASSQVRVTGELFF. CDR3 bases: TGTGCCAGCAGCCAAGTTAGGGTGACTGGGGAGCTGTTTTTT. This chain joins TRBV14 and TRBJ2-2; D unclear. In germline, CDR1 is SGHDN, CDR2 FVKESK. CDR3 length equals 14 residues. V was clipped by 1 base and J by 8 bases, with 11 bases between them.

The count of this clone is one. The rearrangement joins TRBV3-1 (or the pseudogene TRBV3-2) to TRBJ1-1; weak D call: TRBD1 (6 bases). V was shortened by 5 bases and J by 1 base, with 11 bases between the two germline ends. Germline CDR1 reads LGHDT; CDR2 reads YNNKEL (reference sequence). The CDR3 covers 14 residues. The CDR3 DNA is TGTGCCAGCAGCGAACAGGGCGAGAACACTGAAGCTTTCTTT. This gives the protein CASSEQGENTEAFF.

The rearrangement links TRBV7-3 to TRBJ1-2; the match to TRBD1 covers 8 bases. Unmatched junction bases numbered 14, after V lost 8 bases and J lost 0 bases. The CDR3 totals 17 residues. In germline, CDR1 is SGHTA, CDR2 FQGTGA. CDR3 residues: CASRPAGQEYTNYGYTF. The CDR3 DNA sequence: TGTGCCAGCCGCCCTGCGGGACAGGAATATACTAACTATGGCTACACCTTC.

The chain links TRBV11-2 to TRBJ2-1; 12 bases align to TRBD2. V shed 5 bases, J shed 0 bases, and the junction held 2 bases outside the gene matches. The germline gives CDR1 SGHAT, CDR2 FQNNGV. The CDR3 loop spans 16 amino acids. CDR3 in amino acids: CASSLTSGSSYNEQFF. The DNA of the CDR3 is TGTGCCAGCAGCCTGACTAGCGGGAGCTCCTACAATGAGCAGTTCTTC. Together with reference TRBV11-2 and TRBJ2-1, the CDR3 gives the full variable domain: EAGVAQSPRYKIIEKRQSVAFWCNPISGHATLYWYQQILGQGPKLLIQFQNNGVVDDSQLPKDRFSAERLKGVDSTLKIQPAKLEDSAVYLCASSLTSGSSYNEQFFGPGTRLTVL.

This clone appeared a single time. The chain links TRBV3-1 (or the pseudogene TRBV3-2) to TRBJ2-5; TRBD2 matches 7 bases. V trimming: 0 bases; J trimming: 8 bases; junction bases outside the gene matches: 9. This CDR3 is built from 15 residues. Germline V lookup: CDR1 LGHDT, CDR2 YNNKEL (reference sequence). CDR3 bases: TGTGCCAGCAGCCAAGAGCTACTAGCGAGGGCTACCCAGTACTTC. Translation gives CASSQELLARATQYF.

The rearrangement uses TRBV6-5 and TRBJ1-1, with D perhaps matching TRBD1 (6 bases). Germline V lookup: CDR1 MNHEY, CDR2 SVGAGI. The V end lost 0 bases, the J end lost 5 bases, and 13 bases lay between the germline ends. The length of the CDR3 is 15 residues. This chain's CDR3 is CASSYSGGLSTEAFF. The CDR3 nucleotides are TGTGCCAGCAGTTACTCGGGGGGGCTCAGTACTGAAGCTTTCTTT.

This sequence joins TRBV28 and TRBJ2-5; D might be TRBD2 (6 bases). Germline V gives CDR1 MDHEN, CDR2 SYDVKM. This CDR3 contains 19 residues. Trimming cost V 4 bases and J 3 bases, with 27 bases left between them. CDR3 sequence: CASSSPPRIGTFLKETQYF. For the CDR3, the DNA is TGTGCCAGCAGTTCGCCCCCCAGGATCGGGACTTTTCTAAAAGAGACCCAGTACTTC.

The chain employs TRBV11-2 and TRBJ1-5, with D perhaps TRBD1 (5 bases). The CDR3 is 15 amino acids. Looked up from germline, CDR1 is SGHAT and CDR2 is FQNNGV. V was shortened by 1 base and J by 3 bases, with 10 bases between the two germline ends. CDR3 DNA: TGTGCCAGCAGCTTAGTGTCAGGGTCCAATCAGCCCCAGCATTTT. It is translated as CASSLVSGSNQPQHF.